The 28 T cell receptor beta chains presented below share a single source sample, sequenced in a study of spatial heterogeneity in lung cancer. A single record per CDR3 protein comes from TCRdb applying MiXCR to the 5' RACE reads. The sample has more than 30,000 distinct CDR3 sequences, about 10% seen once. Time point defined: blood at routine non-recurrence follow-up after resection. Sequencing used PBMCs, obtained at follow-up. These receptors were obtained from a female donor with early-stage non-small cell lung cancer.

The chain combines TRBV29-1 with TRBJ1-1, with D possibly matching TRBD1 (6 bases). V was pared by 4 bases and J by 0 bases, with 12 bases between. The CDR3 spans 14 residues. Germline loops: CDR1 SQVTM, CDR2 ANQGSEA. The CDR3 nucleotides are TGCAGCGTTGGACTGGGGGCTGTGAACACTGAAGCTTTCTTT. It codes for CSVGLGAVNTEAFF.

CDR3 in DNA: TGTGCCAGTAGTATAAACCCGGACCGTTGGAGCTCCTACAATGAGCAGTTCTTC. This codes for CASSINPDRWSSYNEQFF. The chain has TRBV19 and TRBJ2-1; D is ambiguous. Trimming pared 2 bases from V and 0 bases from J, leaving 17 bases between. The CDR3 contains 18 residues. Germline V gene lookup returns CDR1 LNHDA and CDR2 SQIVND (reference sequence).

The V call is TRBV7-3, the J call TRBJ1-3; no definite D call. Germline loops: CDR1 SGHTA, CDR2 FQGTGA. This CDR3 has 14 amino acids. Trimming cost V 0 bases and J 4 bases, with 7 bases left between them. The CDR3 loop is CASSLTPKGNTIYF. The CDR3 DNA reads TGTGCCAGCAGCTTAACGCCCAAAGGAAACACCATATATTTT.

This clonotype was seen at least ten times. This chain links TRBV7-9 with TRBJ2-1; 10 nucleotides match TRBD1. V lost 5 bases to trimming and J lost 16 bases; unmatched junction nucleotides: 8. This CDR3 region has 12 residues. Germline-derived CDR1 and CDR2 are SEHNR and FQNEAQ (reference sequence). Here the CDR3 reads CASSHGDRGKFF. The CDR3 DNA reads as TGTGCCAGCAGCCACGGGGACAGGGGCAAATTCTTC.

V usage is TRBV7-6 and J usage is TRBJ2-1, with D possibly being TRBD1 (5 bases). Trimming pared 5 bases from V and 0 bases from J, leaving 11 bases between. Germline CDR1 SGHVS, CDR2 FNYEAQ. The CDR3 sequence is 15 residues long. As DNA, the CDR3 is TGTGCCAGCAGCCCTGGAAGGGGCTCCTACAATGAGCAGTTCTTC. Encoded protein: CASSPGRGSYNEQFF.

The V and J genes are TRBV10-3 and TRBJ1-1; D call uncertain. This CDR3 has 12 residues. Germline V gives CDR1 ENHRY, CDR2 SYGVKD. Trimming took 3 bases from V and 8 from J, leaving 10 bases between them. As DNA, the CDR3 is TGTGCCATCAGTGAAGGAGGTCGCGAAGCTTTCTTT. Amino acid sequence: CAISEGGREAFF.

Many counts were recorded for this clonotype. The V and J genes are TRBV27 and TRBJ1-5; no definite D call. Per the germline V gene, CDR1 is MNHEY and CDR2 is SMNVEV (reference sequence). Trimming took 3 bases from V and 3 from J, leaving 12 bases between them. CDR3 size: 15 residues. The CDR3 sequence: CASSLGWAANQPQHF. CDR3 coding DNA: TGTGCCAGCAGTTTGGGTTGGGCAGCCAATCAGCCCCAGCATTTT.

The table lists this clonotype with a few counts. The chain carries TRBV13 and TRBJ2-3, with D perhaps matching TRBD1 or TRBD2 (7 bases each). The CDR3 loop spans 15 amino acids. Germline-derived CDR1 and CDR2 are PRHDT and FYEKMQ (reference sequence). The ends were cut back, 4 bases at V and 2 bases at J, with 13 bases in the middle. CDR3 loop: CASSWEGAPTDTQYF. CDR3 in DNA: TGTGCCAGCAGCTGGGAGGGGGCGCCCACAGATACGCAGTATTTT.

This clonotype was seen ten or more times. The chain joins TRBV6-5 to TRBJ2-1; D is unclear. From germline, CDR1 is MNHEY and CDR2 SVGAGI. The length of the CDR3 is 16 residues. Trimming stripped 6 bases from V and 1 base from J, with 16 bases between. The DNA of the CDR3 is TGTGCCAGCAGATTCTCCTGGGTCGTATCCTACAATGAGCAGTTCTTC. Encoded protein: CASRFSWVVSYNEQFF.

This clonotype was recorded at least ten times. The V call is TRBV6-5, the J call TRBJ2-7; D perhaps matches TRBD2 (5 bases). With 2 bases removed from V and 1 base from J, the gap between germline ends came to 12 bases. Germline CDR1 and CDR2: MNHEY and SVGAGI. This CDR3 contains 15 residues. CDR3 in DNA: TGTGCCAGCAGTTACGGCGGTGAGGGTTCCTACGAGCAGTACTTC. Translation: CASSYGGEGSYEQYF.

Many counts were recorded for this clonotype. The chain recombines TRBV20-1 with TRBJ2-4; D gene ambiguous. CDR3 length: 15 amino acids. V lost 3 bases and J lost 1, with 13 bases in between. CDR1 and CDR2 (germline): DFQATT, SNEGSKA (reference sequence). CDR3: CSASATQKAKNIQYF. The DNA for the CDR3 is TGCAGTGCTAGCGCCACCCAGAAGGCCAAAAACATTCAGTACTTC.

This chain uses TRBV6-2 or TRBV6-3 with TRBJ1-1; D is possibly TRBD1 (5 bases). The germline CDR1 and CDR2 sequences are MNHEY and SVGEGT. V lost 5 bases and J 7 bases, leaving 23 bases between the germline ends. The CDR3 is 16 amino acids. CDR3 loop: CASSPIGVDRDREAFF. The CDR3 DNA sequence: TGTGCCAGCAGTCCCATTGGTGTCGACCGGGACCGTGAAGCTTTCTTT.

The table lists this clonotype with many counts. The CDR3 spells CSARRPQALGELFF. The CDR3 DNA reads as TGCAGTGCTAGAAGACCCCAGGCCCTCGGGGAGCTGTTTTTT. This chain joins TRBV20-1 and TRBJ2-2; D not certain. The germline V and J ends were trimmed by 2 bases and 7 bases, with 14 bases remaining between them. Per germline, CDR1 DFQATT and CDR2 SNEGSKA (reference sequence). CDR3 size: 14 residues.

This clonotype came up many times. The chain joins TRBV6-6 to TRBJ1-4; perhaps TRBD1 as D (5 bases). V lost 2 bases and J 4 bases, leaving 11 bases between the germline ends. This CDR3 contains 15 residues. Looked up from germline, CDR1 is MNHNY and CDR2 is SVGAGI (reference sequence). The CDR3 loop is CASSYRRDHNEKLFF. CDR3 coding DNA: TGTGCCAGCAGTTACCGCAGGGACCATAATGAAAAACTGTTTTTT.

Many counts were recorded for this clonotype. The J gene is TRBJ2-5, the V gene TRBV7-3; a possible D gene is TRBD2 (7 bases). The germline gives CDR1 SGHTA, CDR2 FQGTGA. This CDR3 is built from 16 residues. The V end lost 5 bases, the J end lost 2 bases, and 18 bases lay between the germline ends. Here the CDR3 reads CASSPFGGGLQETQYF. The DNA for the CDR3 is TGTGCCAGCAGCCCATTTGGCGGGGGCCTACAAGAGACCCAGTACTTC.

This clonotype was found many times. This sequence joins TRBV20-1 and TRBJ2-1, with 11 bases identical to TRBD1. Germline V gene data show CDR1 as DFQATT and CDR2 as SNEGSKA (reference sequence). The V segment lost 5 bases and the J segment 8 bases; nucleotides outside the gene matches: 8. The CDR3 totals 14 residues. The CDR3 DNA sequence: TGCAGTGCTTCATGGACAGGGGGCCTAGATGAGCAGTTCTTC. The encoded protein is CSASWTGGLDEQFF.

The rearrangement joins TRBV25-1 to TRBJ1-3; D call uncertain. This CDR3 spans 18 amino acids. With 1 base removed from V and 0 bases from J, the gap between germline ends came to 16 bases. CDR1 is MGHDK, CDR2 SYGVNS, per germline. CDR3 nucleotide sequence: TGTGCCAGCAGTGAATTTTGGCAGAGCGACCACTCTGGAAACACCATATATTTT. It codes for CASSEFWQSDHSGNTIYF.

V usage is TRBV12-5 and J usage is TRBJ1-1; no clear D gene. This CDR3 is 12 amino acids long. V was trimmed by 1 base and J by 7 bases, leaving 7 bases between them. The germline gives CDR1 LGHNT, CDR2 FRNRAP. Written as DNA, the CDR3 is TGTGCTAGTGGTTTGGGCGTGAGTGAAGCTTTCTTT. Translated, it gives CASGLGVSEAFF.

At least ten counts were recorded for this clonotype. V and J are TRBV7-6 and TRBJ1-1; D not certain. V gave up 1 base and J gave up 4 bases, with 13 bases separating them. The CDR3 contains 15 residues. In germline, CDR1 is SGHVS, CDR2 FNYEAQ. CDR3 coding DNA: TGTGCCAGCAGCTTAGGATATGGGGTTGGCACTGAAGCTTTCTTT. It encodes CASSLGYGVGTEAFF.

This chain joins TRBV11-2 and TRBJ1-2; 8 bases align to TRBD1. The length of the CDR3 is 14 residues. V dropped 4 bases and J dropped 3; count of bases not matched to a gene: 4. Germline CDR1 is SGHAT and CDR2 is FQNNGV. The CDR3 loop reads CASSSGGNYYGYTF. In DNA, the CDR3 is TGTGCCAGCAGCTCAGGGGGCAATTACTATGGCTACACCTTC.

This clonotype has ten or more counts. This sequence joins TRBV12-3 or TRBV12-4 and TRBJ2-3; weak D call: TRBD2 (5 bases). This CDR3 has 15 amino acids. Deletions cut 4 bases from V and 0 bases from J, with 11 bases between. CDR3 bases: TGTGCCAGCAGTTCAGCTCAGCGGAGCACAGATACGCAGTATTTT. Translating gives CASSSAQRSTDTQYF.

Many counts were recorded for this clonotype. The chain is built from TRBV2 and TRBJ2-5; D is undetermined. Germline V gene sequence: CDR1 SNHLY, CDR2 FYNNEI. Trimming pared 3 bases from V and 2 bases from J, leaving 4 bases between. The CDR3 loop spans 12 amino acids. The CDR3: CASSDQQETQYF. CDR3 coding DNA: TGTGCCAGCAGTGATCAACAAGAGACCCAGTACTTC.

The rearrangement links TRBV18 to TRBJ1-1; maybe TRBD1 (6 bases). Germline values: CDR1 KGHSH, CDR2 LQKENI. V was clipped by 8 bases and J by 5 bases, with 15 bases between them. The CDR3 has 13 amino acids. The CDR3 bases are TGTGCCAGCCAGCTAGGGGGGTGGACTGAAGCTTTCTTT. It specifies CASQLGGWTEAFF.

The chain employs TRBV7-9 and TRBJ2-1; 10 bases match TRBD2. This CDR3 has 15 amino acids. J gave up 5 bases and V 3 bases, and 4 bases lay outside the gene matches. The germline V gene has CDR1 SEHNR and CDR2 FQNEAQ (reference sequence). The CDR3 nucleotides read TGTGCCAGCAGCTTTGGTCTAGCGGGGGACAATGAGCAGTTCTTC. It translates to CASSFGLAGDNEQFF.

This clonotype appeared a few times. V gene TRBV27 combines with J gene TRBJ2-7, with a tentative D call TRBD2 (6 bases). The V and J ends lost 7 bases and 5 bases respectively, with 18 bases between them. Germline assignment: CDR1 MNHEY and CDR2 SMNVEV (reference sequence). The CDR3 is made up of 14 amino acids. The CDR3 DNA is TGTGCCAGCACCTCCGTCGCCGGGGGAGACGAGCAGTACTTC. Its protein is CASTSVAGGDEQYF.

The rearrangement joins TRBV10-2 to TRBJ1-4, with D perhaps matching TRBD1 (5 bases). This CDR3 spans 14 amino acids. Germline values: CDR1 WSHSY, CDR2 SAAADI. Deletions cut 3 bases from V and 5 bases from J, with 10 bases between. This CDR3 is CASSEDSLNEKLFF. Written as DNA, the CDR3 is TGCGCCAGCAGTGAAGACAGCCTCAATGAAAAACTGTTTTTT.

The gene calls are TRBV29-1 and TRBJ1-1, with TRBD1 identical over 7 bases. The germline V gene has CDR1 SQVTM and CDR2 ANQGSEA. The V and J ends lost 7 bases and 3 bases, in that order; junction bases with no gene match: 8. The CDR3 is 13 residues long. CDR3 region: CSARGGQYTEAFF. The CDR3 region has the DNA TGCAGCGCCAGGGGGGGCCAATACACTGAAGCTTTCTTT.

This clonotype was counted at least ten times. The rearrangement uses TRBV6-5 and TRBJ2-5; D is perhaps TRBD1 (5 bases). This CDR3 contains 13 residues. CDR1 and CDR2 (germline): MNHEY, SVGAGI. Between the trimmed V and J ends, which lost 0 bases and 4 bases, there was a span of 6 bases. The CDR3 bases are TGTGCCAGCAGTTACTCGGGGCTAGAGACCCAGTACTTC. Protein product: CASSYSGLETQYF.